These 32 T cell receptor beta chains came from one sample sequenced in a study of cytomegalovirus exposure and HLA in healthy donors. PCR amplification relied on 60 Vbeta primers (plus 13 Jbeta primers). Assay used: immunoSEQ multiplex PCR; TCRdb lists only in-frame clones, some missing. The sample consists of 180,000 or so clones, 70% to 80% of them appearing once. The sequenced sample consisted of PBMCs. These receptors all come from a woman aged 30 to 39 in good health and CMV-seropositive.

The chain has TRBV19 and TRBJ1-6, with 8 bases that match TRBD1. Per germline, CDR1 LNHDA and CDR2 SQIVND (reference sequence). The CDR3 spans 15 residues. V gave up 7 bases and J gave up 7 bases; unmatched junction bases: 9. This CDR3 is CASMGDRTSNSPLHF. The CDR3 DNA follows: TGTGCCAGTATGGGGGACAGGACTTCGAATTCACCCCTCCACTTT.

The rearrangement joins TRBV19 to TRBJ1-1; D is unclear. CDR1 is LNHDA and CDR2 is SQIVND in the germline V gene (reference sequence). Between the trimmed V and J ends, which lost 7 bases and 0 bases, there was a span of 6 bases. The CDR3 length is 12 residues. The CDR3, as DNA: TGTGCCAGTACGCGGATGAACACTGAAGCTTTCTTT. Amino acids: CASTRMNTEAFF.

The J gene is TRBJ1-5, the V gene TRBV6-5; unclear D gene. This CDR3 has 13 residues. Germline CDR1 reads MNHEY; CDR2 reads SVGAGI. V was cut by 0 bases and J by 7 bases, with 7 bases left in between. The CDR3 DNA sequence: TGTGCCAGCAGTTACTCTGTACTACAGCCCCAGCATTTT. Encoded protein: CASSYSVLQPQHF.

This clone was detected only once. This sequence joins TRBV7-2 and TRBJ2-5; 7 bases fit TRBD2. Germline trimming cut 1 base from V and 5 bases from J; bases unmatched to any gene: 7. CDR1 is SGHTA and CDR2 is FQGNSA in the germline V gene. The CDR3 is 15 amino acids. In DNA form, the CDR3 reads TGTGCCAGCAGCTTAGGGGGAGGGGAAGTGGAGACCCAGTACTTC. This translates into CASSLGGGEVETQYF.

The chain carries TRBV2 and TRBJ1-5, with D possibly matching TRBD1 (5 bases). The CDR3 runs to 15 residues. Trimming stripped 7 bases from V and 0 bases from J, with 13 bases between. CDR1 is SNHLY, CDR2 FYNNEI, per germline. The CDR3 nucleotides are TGTGCCAGCACCGACAGAATTTATAGCAATCAGCCCCAGCATTTT. Its protein is CASTDRIYSNQPQHF.

The V and J genes are TRBV19 and TRBJ1-1; D possibly corresponds to TRBD1 (5 bases). The germline V gene encodes CDR1 LNHDA and CDR2 SQIVND (reference sequence). With 6 bases removed from V and 4 bases from J, the gap between germline ends came to 15 bases. This CDR3 is 14 amino acids long. CDR3 nucleotides: TGTGCCAGTAGACGGGACGGGGGTGGCACTGAAGCTTTCTTT. It is translated as CASRRDGGGTEAFF.

The chain combines TRBV19 with TRBJ1-2; 9 nucleotides align to TRBD1. Trimming removed 6 bases from V and 4 bases from J; junction bases left unmatched: 15. The germline V gene encodes CDR1 LNHDA and CDR2 SQIVND (reference sequence). CDR3 length: 17 amino acids. The CDR3 coding sequence is TGTGCCAGTAGAACGGGGTACGGGGGACAGGGCGGCTATGGCTACACCTTC. Its translation is CASRTGYGGQGGYGYTF.

The rearrangement links TRBV5-1 to TRBJ1-2; 8 bases map to TRBD1. Trimming took 6 bases from V and 10 from J; bases not matched to a gene: 8. Per the germline V gene, CDR1 is SGHRS and CDR2 is YFSETQ. The CDR3 loop spans 12 amino acids. CDR3 in DNA: TGCGCCAGCACCCAGGACAGGGAGGACTACACCTTC. This gives the protein CASTQDREDYTF.

The chain carries TRBV6-6 and TRBJ1-1; D gene uncertain. The CDR3 runs 12 residues. Trimming removed 1 base at V and 8 bases at J, with 8 bases between. Germline lookup yields CDR1 MNHNY and CDR2 SVGAGI (reference sequence). The CDR3 region is CASSYFPGEAFF. DNA of the CDR3: TGTGCCAGCAGTTACTTCCCGGGGGAAGCTTTCTTT.

The rearrangement links TRBV6-1 to TRBJ2-2; weak D call: TRBD2 (5 bases). The CDR3 contains 15 residues. Trimming pared 2 bases from V and 5 bases from J, leaving 12 bases between. Germline V lookup: CDR1 MNHNS, CDR2 SASEGT. CDR3 residues: CASSELALVTGELFF. The CDR3 DNA reads TGTGCCAGCAGTGAACTAGCCCTGGTGACCGGGGAGCTGTTTTTT.

The rearrangement links TRBV28 to TRBJ1-2; D remains unclear. Trimming shortened V by 4 bases and J by 4 bases, and 4 bases separated the two germline ends. The CDR3 spans 11 residues. Germline assignment: CDR1 MDHEN and CDR2 SYDVKM. This CDR3 is CASSYLYGYTF. The CDR3 nucleotides read TGTGCCAGCAGTTATCTCTATGGCTACACCTTC.

The V gene is TRBV7-9, the J gene TRBJ1-2; 8 nucleotides line up with TRBD1. The germline CDR1 and CDR2 sequences are SEHNR and FQNEAQ (reference sequence). The length of the CDR3 is 15 residues. V lost 4 bases to trimming and J lost 6 bases; unmatched junction nucleotides: 10. DNA of the CDR3: TGTGCCAGCAGCTCAGCGACAGGGGAAGAGGATGGCTACACCTTC. Translated: CASSSATGEEDGYTF.

The rearrangement joins TRBV7-8 to TRBJ2-3; 7 positions agree with TRBD1. Germline V gene lookup returns CDR1 SGHVS and CDR2 FQNEAQ. Losses at the gene ends were 3 bases for V and 4 bases for J; bases not matched to a gene: 1. The CDR3 has 13 residues. The CDR3 coding sequence is TGTGCCAGCAGCTTGACAGGGCCAGATACGCAGTATTTT. It encodes CASSLTGPDTQYF.

The rearrangement uses TRBV4-3 and TRBJ2-2; 13 nucleotides align to TRBD2. After removal of 5 bases from V and 7 bases from J, the junction contained 7 bases not matched to a gene. Looked up from germline, CDR1 is LGHNA and CDR2 is YSLEER. The CDR3 spans 16 residues. This CDR3 is CASSSLAGGRGGELFF. The CDR3 bases are TGCGCCAGCAGCTCACTAGCGGGAGGGCGTGGCGGGGAGCTGTTTTTT.

CDR3 coding DNA: TGTGCCAGCACCGATACCGCCAGGGGCTTGTTCTCCTATAATTCACCCCTCCACTTT. Encoded protein: CASTDTARGLFSYNSPLHF. The V and J genes are TRBV27 and TRBJ1-6, with D possibly being TRBD1 (6 bases). Germline values: CDR1 MNHEY, CDR2 SMNVEV (reference sequence). The CDR3 is 19 amino acids. V shed 7 bases and J shed 0 bases, with 22 bases lying between them.

The gene calls are TRBV29-1 and TRBJ1-1; D unclear. The V end was cut by 7 bases, the J end by 0 bases, with 6 bases between. In germline, CDR1 is SQVTM, CDR2 ANQGSEA. This CDR3 contains 11 residues. The CDR3 region is CSAVLNTEAFF. For the CDR3, the DNA is TGCAGCGCCGTTTTGAACACTGAAGCTTTCTTT.

The chain couples TRBV7-9 to TRBJ2-3, with 8 bases lining up with TRBD2. The CDR3 consists of 17 residues. The V gene end was trimmed by 1 base and the J gene end by 2 bases; junction bases not matched to a gene: 8. Germline V gives CDR1 SEHNR, CDR2 FQNEAQ (reference sequence). The CDR3 sequence: CASSLVPGLDTTDTQYF. The CDR3 nucleotides read TGTGCCAGCAGCTTAGTACCGGGACTAGACACCACAGATACGCAGTATTTT.

J is TRBJ2-3 and V is TRBV12-5, with 7 nucleotides matching TRBD2. With V trimmed by 6 bases and J by 2 bases, 5 bases remained unmatched. In germline, CDR1 is LGHNT, CDR2 FRNRAP. The CDR3 contains 14 residues. This CDR3 reads CASGRDYPTDTQYF. DNA for the CDR3: TGTGCTAGTGGCCGGGACTATCCCACAGATACGCAGTATTTT.

This clone was detected only a few times. The J gene is TRBJ2-1, the V gene TRBV4-1, with TRBD2 matching over 8 bases. The CDR3 sequence is 14 residues long. CDR1 and CDR2 (germline): MGHRA, YSYEKL. Trimming removed 4 bases from V and 9 bases from J; junction bases left unmatched: 8. The CDR3 region is CASSLSGAEVEQFF. CDR3 nucleotide sequence: TGCGCCAGCAGCCTTAGCGGGGCGGAGGTTGAGCAGTTCTTC.

The V call is TRBV7-2, the J call TRBJ2-4, with TRBD1 identical over 10 bases. V trimming: 1 base; J trimming: 5 bases; junction bases outside the gene matches: 5. Per the germline V gene, CDR1 is SGHTA and CDR2 is FQGNSA. This CDR3 spans 16 amino acids. CDR3 bases: TGTGCCAGCAGCTTAGTTGGGACAGGGGTGGAAAACATTCAGTACTTC. Translating gives CASSLVGTGVENIQYF.

V and J are TRBV7-2 and TRBJ1-1; 7 bases map to TRBD1. Germline V CDR1 and CDR2: SGHTA, FQGNSA. Trimming cost V 3 bases and J 0 bases; bases outside gene matches: 10. CDR3 size: 17 residues. The CDR3 spells CASSFGTVRSMNTEAFF. CDR3 nucleotides: TGTGCCAGCAGCTTCGGGACAGTACGATCAATGAACACTGAAGCTTTCTTT.

The gene calls are TRBV2 and TRBJ2-7, with TRBD2 as a possible D gene (5 bases). The CDR3 length is 13 residues. CDR1 is SNHLY, CDR2 FYNNEI, per germline. With 7 bases removed from V and 3 bases from J, the gap between germline ends came to 13 bases. The CDR3 sequence: CASMGVRNYEQYF. The CDR3 DNA follows: TGTGCCAGCATGGGAGTCCGTAACTACGAGCAGTACTTC.

V gene TRBV4-3 combines with J gene TRBJ2-7; 13 bases are shared with TRBD2. The CDR3 runs 16 residues. V shed 4 bases and J 4 bases; nucleotides not matched to a gene: 7. Germline V gene sequence: CDR1 LGHNA, CDR2 YSLEER. The CDR3 nucleotides are TGCGCCAGCAGCCCTGGACTAGCGGGAGCGGTGTACGAGCAGTACTTC. It encodes CASSPGLAGAVYEQYF.

This clone was detected only a few times. V and J are TRBV10-3 and TRBJ2-7, with 7 bases identical to TRBD2. The CDR3 loop spans 14 amino acids. The germline gives CDR1 ENHRY, CDR2 SYGVKD. J was trimmed by 0 bases and V by 10 bases; bases with no gene match: 9. CDR3 DNA: TGTGCCACCAAGGTAGCGGGCGACTCCTACGAGCAGTACTTC. Protein product: CATKVAGDSYEQYF.

The table lists this clone with a count of one. This chain joins TRBV5-4 and TRBJ1-2; D might be TRBD1 (6 bases). The CDR3 contains 15 residues. The ends were cut back, 2 bases at V and 2 bases at J, with 13 bases in the middle. The germline V gene has CDR1 SGHNT and CDR2 YYREEE (reference sequence). CDR3 loop: CASSFRDTLNYGYTF. The DNA for the CDR3 is TGTGCCAGCAGCTTCCGGGACACACTAAACTATGGCTACACCTTC.

The CDR3 DNA reads as TGCGCCAGCAGCGGAATTACGGGACACCGGATCTCTGGGGCCAACGTCCTGACTTTC. Residues: CASSGITGHRISGANVLTF. The chain couples TRBV5-1 to TRBJ2-6; TRBD1 might be the D (6 bases). Between the trimmed V and J ends, which lost 4 bases and 0 bases, there was a span of 20 bases. The CDR3 covers 19 residues. The germline V gene has CDR1 SGHRS and CDR2 YFSETQ.

This clone was seen only a few times. The chain is built from TRBV18 and TRBJ2-7; 11 nucleotides line up with TRBD1. With V trimmed by 6 bases and J by 0 bases, 7 bases remained unmatched. Per germline, CDR1 KGHSH and CDR2 LQKENI. This CDR3 has 16 amino acids. CDR3: CASSPDRGPYSYEQYF. CDR3 DNA sequence: TGTGCCAGCTCTCCGGACAGGGGGCCCTACTCCTACGAGCAGTACTTC.

The chain links TRBV29-1 to TRBJ2-3; TRBD2 matches at 9 bases. CDR3 length: 15 residues. Germline V CDR1 and CDR2: SQVTM, ANQGSEA. V gave up 6 bases and J gave up 2 bases; unmatched junction bases: 9. CDR3: CSVPPPSGATDTQYF. The CDR3 nucleotides are TGCAGCGTCCCCCCCCCTAGCGGGGCCACAGATACGCAGTATTTT.

This chain joins TRBV7-2 and TRBJ1-5, with D tentatively TRBD1 (6 bases). Trimming removed 1 base from V and 2 bases from J, with 12 bases in between. CDR1 and CDR2 (germline): SGHTA, FQGNSA. The CDR3 is 16 residues long. Here the CDR3 DNA reads TGTGCCAGCAGCTTAGGTAGATGGACAGGCAATCAGCCCCAGCATTTT. Protein sequence: CASSLGRWTGNQPQHF. Full variable domain (missing parts from reference TRBV7-2 and TRBJ1-5): GAGVSQSPSNKVTEKGKDVELRCDPISGHTALYWYRQSLGQGLEFLIYFQGNSAPDKSGLPSDRFSAERTGGSVSTLTIQRTQQEDSAVYLCASSLGRWTGNQPQHFGDGTRLSIL.

The chain uses TRBV18 and TRBJ1-3, with a weak D call TRBD1 (5 bases). The germline V and J ends were trimmed by 2 bases and 2 bases, with 13 bases remaining between them. CDR1 is KGHSH, CDR2 LQKENI, per germline. The CDR3 contains 16 residues. This CDR3 is CASSPKTEHAGNTIYF. CDR3 coding DNA: TGTGCCAGCTCACCAAAGACAGAGCACGCTGGAAACACCATATATTTT.

The chain recombines TRBV19 with TRBJ2-3; D remains unclear. Trimming removed 5 bases at V and 5 bases at J, with 5 bases between. The CDR3 runs to 11 residues. Per germline, CDR1 LNHDA and CDR2 SQIVND (reference sequence). The CDR3 DNA reads TGTGCCAGTAGTCTCGGAGATACGCAGTATTTT. This sequence encodes CASSLGDTQYF.

The CDR3 sequence is CASSSLGQGLNEQFF. CDR3 sequence (DNA): TGTGCCAGCAGCAGCCTGGGACAGGGGTTGAATGAGCAGTTCTTC. The J gene is TRBJ2-1, the V gene TRBV5-6, with 10 positions matching TRBD1. The V gene's germline CDR1 is SGHDT and CDR2 YYEEEE. V shed 4 bases, J shed 7 bases, and the junction held 8 bases outside the gene matches. The CDR3 extends over 15 amino acids.